The clone carrying this T cell receptor (beta chain) was seen many times. What it binds is unknown. The data derive from a study of regulatory T cells in long-lasting Graves disease. General study results and limits: Persistent Graves' patients showed less TCR diversity than newly diagnosed ones. Persistent disease samples used TRBV28, TRBJ1-2 and TRBJ2-5 preferentially.

Investigators prepared the TCR beta libraries by applying iRepertoire HTBI primers and Arm-PCR of CDR3 regions. Using its own MiXCR run on the multiplex PCR reads, TCRdb lists one record per CDR3 protein. Of about 440,000 distinct CDR3 sequences in the sample, more than 12% were seen once. Time point defined: newly diagnosed GD, antithyroid drugs for less than 3 months. PBMC-derived RNA was used for the TCR library. This CDR3 spans 13 amino acids. With 3 bases removed from V and 4 bases from J, the gap between germline ends came to 7 bases. The data were also submitted as part of a second study, on T cells in Graves' hyperthyroidism and ophthalmopathy. From that paper: Using the HTBI primer set, a first-round RT-PCR was run on the TCR CDR3.

The input for sequencing was peripheral blood mononuclear cells (PBMCs), taken at new diagnosis, from a patient treated with antithyroid drugs. The chain combines TRBV12-3 or TRBV12-4 with TRBJ2-4, with D tentatively TRBD1 (5 bases). This sequence originates from a woman in her thirties with Graves disease. The CDR3 loop is CASSFREKNIQYF. The CDR3 coding sequence is TGTGCCAGCAGTTTCAGGGAAAAAAACATTCAGTACTTC.